This record looks at one T cell receptor beta chain sequence and its context. Its target is unknown. The sample is drawn from a study of blood T cells in healthy people across ages. Germline CDR1 and CDR2: MNHEY and SVGAGI. CDR3 length: 15 residues. J lost 7 bases, V lost 6 bases, and 8 bases had no gene match. For the second PCR, which ran for about 6 to 11 cycles, a sample-barcoded 5' primer and a J-beta primer mix were used. Via MiXCR, TCRdb re-called the 5' RACE reads, giving one row per CDR3 protein. The data show over 1.5 million distinct CDR3 sequences, roughly 49% seen once. Regarding the study as a whole: Diversity estimates from one million T cells were considered underestimates.

The source is a woman between 40 and 55 years old in good health. The sequencing input was blood. The gene calls are TRBV6-5 and TRBJ2-3; TRBD2 agrees at 12 bases. The CDR3 DNA reads TGTGCCAGCAGCTCGACTAGCGGGGGTCCAAATACGCAGTATTTT. Protein product: CASSSTSGGPNTQYF.